The rows below give T cell receptor beta chains drawn from one sample of a study of blood T cell repertoires in COVID-19. Sequencing was performed with immunoSEQ multiplex PCR; in TCRdb, only in-frame clones are kept and a portion is missing. Among 85,000 to 100,000 clones listed, 75% to 85% were seen once. Specimen: peripheral blood. The origin of the receptors is an elderly woman with active or convalescent COVID-19. Both conserved end residues are part of each CDR3. The D gene is left open where the match is weak. Expanded clones are given a class, and other clones once, few, many or no size at all.

-	TRBD2	TRBV28	TRBJ2-7	CASQELAGVSYEQYF	TGTGCCAGTCAAGAACTAGCGGGAGTCTCGTACGAGCAGTACTTC
-	TRBD2	TRBV7-6	TRBJ2-7	CASSSWTSGEQYF	TGTGCCAGCAGCTCATGGACTAGCGGAGAGCAGTACTTC
few	-	TRBV19	TRBJ2-2	CASSIYSRGRDAGELFF	TGTGCCAGTAGCATATACTCCAGGGGAAGGGATGCCGGGGAGCTGTTTTTT
once	TRBD2	TRBV25-1	TRBJ2-7	CASSKLAGGPYEQYF	TGTGCCAGTTCCAAACTAGCGGGAGGGCCCTACGAGCAGTACTTC
-	TRBD1	TRBV7-7	TRBJ1-6	CASSWGARGRVLNSPLHF	TGTGCCAGCAGCTGGGGAGCGAGGGGGCGCGTCTTGAATTCACCCCTCCACTTT
-	TRBD1	TRBV29-1	TRBJ2-5	CSVEPGGETQYF	TGCAGCGTTGAACCAGGGGGAGAGACCCAGTACTTC
-	-	TRBV6-4	TRBJ2-2	CASSVRGDTGELFF	TGTGCCAGCAGTGTCAGGGGGGACACCGGGGAGCTGTTTTTT
-	-	TRBV25-1	TRBJ2-6	CASSAPRGRSGANVLTF	TGTGCCAGCAGTGCTCCCAGGGGTCGCTCTGGGGCCAACGTCCTGACTTTC
-	-	TRBV4-1	TRBJ2-1	CASSQVGQGASTSGLF	-
-	-	TRBV5-1	TRBJ2-7	CASSQAGGGTYEQYF	TGCGCCAGCAGCCAGGCAGGGGGAGGTACCTACGAGCAGTACTTC
-	-	TRBV28	TRBJ1-6	CASSYQVGGNSPLHF	TGTGCCAGCAGTTACCAAGTTGGGGGGAATTCACCCCTCCACTTT
-	-	TRBV27	TRBJ2-2	CASSSLPGTGELFF	TGTGCCAGCAGTTCCCTCCCAGGCACCGGGGAGCTGTTTTTT
-	-	TRBV6-5	TRBJ2-7	CASSHTDRLSYEQYF	TGTGCCAGCAGTCATACCGACAGGCTCTCCTACGAGCAGTACTTC
-	TRBD2	TRBV28	TRBJ2-1	CASSRAGGYYNEQFF	TGTGCCAGCAGTCGAGCGGGAGGGTATTACAATGAGCAGTTCTTC
many	-	TRBV11-2	TRBJ2-2	CASSYYRGELFF	TGTGCCAGCAGCTACTACCGCGGGGAGCTGTTTTTT
-	TRBD2	TRBV11-3	TRBJ2-2	CASSNLAGGLKTGELFF	TGTGCCAGCAGCAATCTAGCGGGAGGGCTAAAAACCGGGGAGCTGTTTTTT
once	-	TRBV28	TRBJ2-7	CASSLRVGANPSYEQYF	TGTGCCAGCAGTTTGAGGGTGGGAGCAAACCCCTCCTACGAGCAGTACTTC
-	TRBD1	TRBV4-1	TRBJ1-6	CASRSMDRVVSPLHF	TGCGCCAGCAGGAGTATGGACAGGGTAGTCTCACCCCTCCACTTT
-	TRBD1	TRBV5-6	TRBJ1-2	CASSVGQNYGYTF	TGTGCCAGCAGCGTGGGACAGAACTATGGCTACACCTTC
-	TRBD2	TRBV5-1	TRBJ2-2	CASSPHERESTGELFF	TGTGCCAGCAGCCCCCACGAGCGGGAGAGCACCGGGGAGCTGTTTTTT
many	-	TRBV7-2	TRBJ2-5	CASSLNHFQETQYF	TGTGCCAGCAGCTTAAATCACTTCCAAGAGACCCAGTACTTC
few	TRBD2	TRBV6-1	TRBJ2-2	CASSEAAGGPTGELFF	TGTGCCAGCAGTGAAGCTGCGGGAGGGCCGACCGGGGAGCTGTTTTTT
once	TRBD2	TRBV5-5	TRBJ2-3	CASSRGTSGTDTQYF	TGTGCCAGCAGCCGTGGGACTAGCGGCACAGATACGCAGTATTTT
-	-	TRBV9	TRBJ1-1	CASSAAGRGGREAFF	TGTGCCAGCAGCGCGGCGGGACGGGGAGGTCGGGAAGCTTTCTTT
-	TRBD2	TRBV29-1	TRBJ2-5	CSVERTSVGEETQYF	TGCAGCGTTGAGAGGACTAGCGTTGGAGAAGAGACCCAGTACTTC
-	-	TRBV19	TRBJ1-5	CASRGRANQPQHF	TGTGCCAGTAGGGGCAGGGCTAATCAGCCCCAGCATTTT
-	TRBD1	TRBV11-2	TRBJ1-4	CASSSLSTGGVEKLFF	TGTGCCAGCAGCTCCCTCTCCACAGGGGGCGTCGAAAAACTGTTTTTT
-	TRBD1	TRBV6-6	TRBJ1-5	CASSRTGGLNQPQHF	TGTGCCAGCAGCAGAACAGGGGGGTTGAATCAGCCCCAGCATTTT
-	-	TRBV7-9	TRBJ2-7	CASSLARGLLRSYEQYF	TGTGCCAGCAGCTTAGCGCGGGGACTTCTCCGCTCCTACGAGCAGTACTTC
-	TRBD1	TRBV16	TRBJ1-2	CASSPGQLDDGYTF	TGTGCCAGTTCTCCGGGACAGTTGGACGATGGCTACACCTTC
-	-	TRBV19	TRBJ1-1	CASSIGGVGSEAFF	TGTGCCAGTAGTATCGGCGGCGTTGGGTCTGAAGCTTTCTTT
-	TRBD2	TRBV28	TRBJ2-1	CASTIAGLAINEQFF	TGTGCCAGCACCATAGCGGGACTAGCGATTAATGAGCAGTTCTTC
-	-	TRBV7-9	TRBJ2-3	CASSPSGSSNTQYF	TGTGCCAGCAGCCCCTCAGGCTCAAGTAATACGCAGTATTTT
-	TRBD1	TRBV10-3	TRBJ2-2	CAISMTGQGDTGELFF	TGTGCCATCAGTATGACCGGACAGGGCGACACCGGGGAGCTGTTTTTT
-	TRBD2	TRBV3-1/TRBV3-2	TRBJ2-7	CASSEGLADYEQYF	TGTGCCAGCAGCGAGGGACTAGCGGACTACGAGCAGTACTTC
-	-	TRBV6-6	TRBJ1-1	CASGRQNTEAFF	TGTGCCAGCGGGAGACAGAACACTGAAGCTTTCTTT
-	TRBD2	TRBV15	TRBJ2-3	CATSRDLSGRAGTDTQYF	TGTGCCACCAGCAGAGATCTTAGCGGGAGAGCTGGCACAGATACGCAGTATTTT
-	TRBD2	TRBV10-3	TRBJ2-3	CAIRGTSGPPTDTQYF	TGTGCCATCAGGGGGACTAGCGGGCCACCCACAGATACGCAGTATTTT
-	TRBD1	TRBV27	TRBJ2-7	CASRPPQGPEYEQYF	TGTGCCAGCAGACCTCCACAGGGGCCAGAGTACGAGCAGTACTTC
-	TRBD1	TRBV10-2	TRBJ2-7	CASSRTGNAYEQYF	TGCGCCAGCAGTCGGACAGGAAACGCCTACGAGCAGTACTTC
-	TRBD2	TRBV4-3	TRBJ2-2	CASSQDHGLAGARTGELFF	TGCGCCAGCAGCCAAGATCACGGACTAGCGGGCGCGAGAACCGGGGAGCTGTTTTTT
-	-	TRBV6-1	TRBJ1-6	CASSEAGGNSPLHF	TGTGCCAGCAGTGAAGCGGGGGGGAATTCACCCCTCCACTTT
-	TRBD1	TRBV27	TRBJ1-1	CASSSIGARGDTEAFF	TGTGCCAGCAGTTCAATTGGGGCCAGGGGGGACACTGAAGCTTTCTTT
-	TRBD2	TRBV14	TRBJ2-7	CASSQNLGLAGGVSNEQYF	TGTGCCAGCAGCCAAAACTTGGGACTAGCGGGAGGTGTAAGTAACGAGCAGTACTTC
-	TRBD1	TRBV30	TRBJ1-2	CAWSGDRALGGYTF	TGTGCCTGGAGTGGCGACAGGGCACTAGGCGGCTACACCTTC
-	-	TRBV2	TRBJ2-2	CASSWGGAAGELFF	TGTGCCAGCTCGTGGGGGGGGGCGGCCGGGGAGCTGTTTTTT
few	-	TRBV6-4	TRBJ2-1	CASSPNALTSQGEQFF	TGTGCCAGCAGCCCGAATGCTCTAACGAGCCAGGGTGAGCAGTTCTTC
-	-	TRBV20-1	TRBJ1-1	CSASRGEGGAFF	TGCAGTGCTAGTCGGGGGGAGGGGGGGGCTTTCTTT
-	-	TRBV7-2	TRBJ1-2	CASSLGTNRDYGYTF	TGTGCCAGCAGCTTAGGGACGAACAGGGACTATGGCTACACCTTC
-	TRBD1	TRBV2	TRBJ1-2	CASSEGTGGIYGYTF	TGTGCCAGCAGTGAAGGGACAGGGGGGATCTATGGCTACACCTTC
once	TRBD2	TRBV7-3	TRBJ2-5	CASSSIAGGPRETQYF	TGTGCCAGCAGCTCAATAGCGGGAGGGCCTAGGGAGACCCAGTACTTC
few	TRBD2	TRBV15	TRBJ2-3	CATSEGVAGVRLRDTQYF	TGTGCCACCAGCGAGGGGGTAGCGGGAGTTAGGTTACGAGATACGCAGTATTTT
-	-	TRBV30	TRBJ2-1	CAWSVRISSFYNEQFF	TGTGCCTGGAGTGTTAGAATTTCGAGTTTCTACAATGAGCAGTTCTTC
-	-	TRBV5-1	TRBJ1-4	CASSTATNEKLFF	TGCGCCAGCAGCACAGCAACTAATGAAAAACTGTTTTTT
once	-	TRBV19	TRBJ1-2	CASRGDGYTF	TGTGCCAGCAGGGGTGATGGCTACACCTTC
-	-	TRBV5-1	TRBJ1-5	CASSLAGAFPDPQHF	TGCGCCAGCAGCTTGGCCGGTGCCTTTCCCGATCCCCAGCATTTT
-	-	TRBV27	TRBJ2-7	CASSRAGTEGYEQYF	TGTGCCAGCAGTAGGGCCGGGACGGAGGGTTACGAGCAGTACTTC
-	-	TRBV19	TRBJ2-7	CASSNLGLAYEQYF	TGTGCCAGTAGTAATCTCGGACTCGCCTACGAGCAGTACTTC
few	-	TRBV29-1	TRBJ1-2	CSVASQGINYGYTF	TGCAGCGTTGCATCCCAGGGGATTAACTATGGCTACACCTTC
once	-	TRBV18	TRBJ2-3	CASSQQSLSMDTQYF	TGTGCCAGCTCACAGCAATCCCTTTCAATGGATACGCAGTATTTT